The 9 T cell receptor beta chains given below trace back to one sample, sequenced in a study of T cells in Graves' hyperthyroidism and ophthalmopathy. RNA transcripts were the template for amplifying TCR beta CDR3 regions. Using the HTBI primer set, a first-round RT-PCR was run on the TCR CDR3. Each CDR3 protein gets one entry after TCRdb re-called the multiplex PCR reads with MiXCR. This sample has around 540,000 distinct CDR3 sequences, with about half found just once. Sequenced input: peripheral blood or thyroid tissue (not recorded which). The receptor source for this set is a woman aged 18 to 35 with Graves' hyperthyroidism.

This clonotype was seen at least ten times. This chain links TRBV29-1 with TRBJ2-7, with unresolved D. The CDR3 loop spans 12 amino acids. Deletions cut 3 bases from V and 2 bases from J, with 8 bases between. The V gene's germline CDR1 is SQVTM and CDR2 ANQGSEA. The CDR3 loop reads CSVEVVAYEQYF. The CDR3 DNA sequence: TGCAGCGTTGAGGTAGTGGCCTACGAGCAGTACTTC.

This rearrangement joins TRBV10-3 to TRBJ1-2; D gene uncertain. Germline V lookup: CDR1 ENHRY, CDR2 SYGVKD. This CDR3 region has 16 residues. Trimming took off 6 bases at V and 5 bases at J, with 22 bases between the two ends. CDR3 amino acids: CAIRVRVTKTDYGYTF. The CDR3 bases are TGTGCCATCAGAGTCCGAGTGACTAAAACAGATTATGGCTACACCTTC.

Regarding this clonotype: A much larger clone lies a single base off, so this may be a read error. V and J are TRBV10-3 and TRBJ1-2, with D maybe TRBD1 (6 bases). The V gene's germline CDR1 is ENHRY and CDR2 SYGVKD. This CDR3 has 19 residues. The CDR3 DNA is TGTGCCATCAATAACCAAGACCAGCAGGCGGACACAGGGAACTATGACTACACCTTC. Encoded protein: CAINNQDQQADTGNYDYTF.

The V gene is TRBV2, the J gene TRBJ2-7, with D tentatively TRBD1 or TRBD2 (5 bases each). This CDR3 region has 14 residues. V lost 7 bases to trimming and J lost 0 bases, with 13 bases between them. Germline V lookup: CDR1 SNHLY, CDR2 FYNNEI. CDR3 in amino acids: CASKPGPSSYEQYF. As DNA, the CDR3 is TGTGCCAGCAAACCGGGACCGAGCTCCTACGAGCAGTACTTC.

CDR3: CSVDRGAGGPSEQYF. CDR3 bases: TGCAGCGTTGATAGAGGGGCGGGAGGGCCCAGCGAGCAGTACTTC. This chain links TRBV29-1 with TRBJ2-7, with 9 bases aligning to TRBD2. Trimming at V came to 3 bases and at J to 6 bases, leaving 12 bases not matched to a gene. Germline CDR1 and CDR2: SQVTM and ANQGSEA. The CDR3 runs 15 residues.

The chain's CDR3 is CASSRWTSGSYEQYF. The CDR3 nucleotides are TGTGCCAGTTCCCGGTGGACTAGCGGGAGTTACGAGCAGTACTTC. The chain links TRBV2 to TRBJ2-7; 13 bases are shared with TRBD2. Germline assignment: CDR1 SNHLY and CDR2 FYNNEI. The ends lost 9 bases at V and 4 bases at J; junction bases unmatched: 9. The CDR3 runs 15 residues.

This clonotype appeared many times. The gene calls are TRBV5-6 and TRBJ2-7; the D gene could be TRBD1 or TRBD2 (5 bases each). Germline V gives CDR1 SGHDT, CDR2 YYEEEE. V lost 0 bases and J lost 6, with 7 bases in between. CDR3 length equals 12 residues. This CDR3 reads CASSLAGTEQYF. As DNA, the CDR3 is TGTGCCAGCAGCTTGGCCGGGACCGAGCAGTACTTC.

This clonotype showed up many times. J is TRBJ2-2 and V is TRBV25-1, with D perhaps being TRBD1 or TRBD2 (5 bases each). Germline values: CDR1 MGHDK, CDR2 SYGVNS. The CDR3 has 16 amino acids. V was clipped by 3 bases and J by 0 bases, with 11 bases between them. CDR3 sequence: CASSEDWGTNTGELFF. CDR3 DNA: TGTGCCAGCAGTGAGGATTGGGGGACGAACACCGGGGAGCTGTTTTTT. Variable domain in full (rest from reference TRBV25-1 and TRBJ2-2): EADIYQTPRYLVIGTGKKITLECSQTMGHDKMYWYQQDPGMELHLIHYSYGVNSTEKGDLSSESTVSRIRTEHFPLTLESARPSHTSQYLCASSEDWGTNTGELFFGEGSRLTVL.

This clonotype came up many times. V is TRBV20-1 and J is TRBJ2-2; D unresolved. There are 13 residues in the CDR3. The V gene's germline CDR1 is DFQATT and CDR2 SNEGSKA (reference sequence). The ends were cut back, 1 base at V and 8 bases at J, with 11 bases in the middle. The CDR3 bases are TGCAGTGCTAGAGTGGGCGAGGTAGGGGAGCTGTTTTTT. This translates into CSARVGEVGELFF.